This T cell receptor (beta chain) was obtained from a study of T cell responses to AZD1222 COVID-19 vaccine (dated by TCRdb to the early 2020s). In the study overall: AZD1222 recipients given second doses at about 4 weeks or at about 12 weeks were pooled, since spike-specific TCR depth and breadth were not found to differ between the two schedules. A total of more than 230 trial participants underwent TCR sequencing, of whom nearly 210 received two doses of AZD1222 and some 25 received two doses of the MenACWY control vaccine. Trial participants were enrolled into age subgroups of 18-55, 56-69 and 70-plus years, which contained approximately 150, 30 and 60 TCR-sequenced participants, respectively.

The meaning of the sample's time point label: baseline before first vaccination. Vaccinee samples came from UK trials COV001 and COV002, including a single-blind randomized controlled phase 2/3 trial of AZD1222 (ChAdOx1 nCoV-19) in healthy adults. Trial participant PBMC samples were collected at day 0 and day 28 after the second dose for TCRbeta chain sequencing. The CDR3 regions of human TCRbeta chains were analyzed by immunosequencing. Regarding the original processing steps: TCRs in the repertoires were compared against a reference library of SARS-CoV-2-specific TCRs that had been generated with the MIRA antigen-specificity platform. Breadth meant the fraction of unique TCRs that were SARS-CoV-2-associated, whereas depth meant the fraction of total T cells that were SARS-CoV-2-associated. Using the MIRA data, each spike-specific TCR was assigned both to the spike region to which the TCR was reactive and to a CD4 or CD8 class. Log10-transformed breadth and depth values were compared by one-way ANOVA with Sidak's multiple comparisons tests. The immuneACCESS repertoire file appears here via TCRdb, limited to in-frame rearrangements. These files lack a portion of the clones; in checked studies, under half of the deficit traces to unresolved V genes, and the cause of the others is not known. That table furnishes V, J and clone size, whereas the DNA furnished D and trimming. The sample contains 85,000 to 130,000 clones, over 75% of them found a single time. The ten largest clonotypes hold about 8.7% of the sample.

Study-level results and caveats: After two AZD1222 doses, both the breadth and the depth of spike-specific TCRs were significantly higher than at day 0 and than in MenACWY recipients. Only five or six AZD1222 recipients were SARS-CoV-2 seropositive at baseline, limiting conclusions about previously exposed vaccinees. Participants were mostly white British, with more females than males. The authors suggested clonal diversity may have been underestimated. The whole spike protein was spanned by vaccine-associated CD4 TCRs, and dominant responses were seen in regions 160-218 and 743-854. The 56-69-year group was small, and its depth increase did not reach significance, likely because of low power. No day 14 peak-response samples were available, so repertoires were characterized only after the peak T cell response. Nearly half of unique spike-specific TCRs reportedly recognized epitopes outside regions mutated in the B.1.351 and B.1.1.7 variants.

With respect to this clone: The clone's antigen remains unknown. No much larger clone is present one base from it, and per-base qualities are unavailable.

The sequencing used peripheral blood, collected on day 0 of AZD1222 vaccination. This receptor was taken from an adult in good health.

For the CDR3, the sequence is CASTLGGTRGLNTEAFF. The sequenced DNA: TGTGCCAGCACCCTTGGTGGGACACGCGGGTTGAACACTGAAGCTTTCTTT. Here the chain combines TRBV7-9 and TRBJ1-1; 6 matching bases give a weak D call of TRBD1. CDR1 and CDR2 are drawn from the germline V gene (reference sequence): SEHNR, FQNEAQ. Spanning cysteine to phenylalanine, the CDR3 consists of 17 amino acids. The retained sequence is limited to the CDR3, 51 bases, with the frame set at the first base. V is shortened by 7 bases, J by 0 bases, and the region joining them spans 21 bases.